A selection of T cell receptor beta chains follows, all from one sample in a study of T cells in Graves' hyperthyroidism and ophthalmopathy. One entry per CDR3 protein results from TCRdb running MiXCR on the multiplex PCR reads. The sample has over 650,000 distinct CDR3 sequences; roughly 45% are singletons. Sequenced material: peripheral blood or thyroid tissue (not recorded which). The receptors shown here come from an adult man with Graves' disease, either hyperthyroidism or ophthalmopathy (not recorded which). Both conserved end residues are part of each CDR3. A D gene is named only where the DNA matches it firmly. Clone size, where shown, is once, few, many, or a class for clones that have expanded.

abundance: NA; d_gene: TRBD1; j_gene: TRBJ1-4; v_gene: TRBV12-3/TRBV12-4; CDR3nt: TGTGCCAGCAGTGGGACAGGGTACGAAAAACTGTTTTTT; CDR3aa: CASSGTGYEKLFF
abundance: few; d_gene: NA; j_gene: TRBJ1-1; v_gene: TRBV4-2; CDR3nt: TGTGCCAGCAGCCAAGAGGCAGGGATGAACACTGAAGCTTTCTTT; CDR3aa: CASSQEAGMNTEAFF
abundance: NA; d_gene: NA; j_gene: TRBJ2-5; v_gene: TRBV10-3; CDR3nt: TGTGCCATCGGTGAGGACCTTGAGACCCAGTACTTC; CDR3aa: CAIGEDLETQYF
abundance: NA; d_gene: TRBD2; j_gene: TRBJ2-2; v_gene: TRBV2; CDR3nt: TGTGCCAGCACCCGAGGGACTAGCGGGGGCGGGGAGCTGTTTTTT; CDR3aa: CASTRGTSGGGELFF
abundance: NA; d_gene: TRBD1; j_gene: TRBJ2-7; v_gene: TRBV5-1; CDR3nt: TGCGCCAGCAGCTTGAATCCGGGACAGGTCTACGAGCAGTACTTC; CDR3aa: CASSLNPGQVYEQYF
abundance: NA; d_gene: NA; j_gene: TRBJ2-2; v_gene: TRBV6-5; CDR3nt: TGTGCCAGCAGTTACGGCTGGGCCGGGGAGCTGTTTTTT; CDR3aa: CASSYGWAGELFF
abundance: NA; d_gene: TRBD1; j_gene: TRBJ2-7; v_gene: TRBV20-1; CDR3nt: TGCAGTGCTAGGAGGGACAGGGACTACGAGCAGTACTTC; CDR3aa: CSARRDRDYEQYF
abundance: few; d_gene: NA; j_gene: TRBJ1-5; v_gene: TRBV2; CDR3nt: TGTGCCAGCAGTGATGCGGGAATCCAGGGGAATCAGCCCCAGCATTTT; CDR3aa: CASSDAGIQGNQPQHF
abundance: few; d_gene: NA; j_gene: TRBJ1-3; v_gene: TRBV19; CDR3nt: TGTGCCACTACACGGACAGATCAACCTGGAAACACCATATATTTT; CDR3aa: CATTRTDQPGNTIYF
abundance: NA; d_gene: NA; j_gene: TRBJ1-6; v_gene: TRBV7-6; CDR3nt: TGTGCCAGCAGTTTCGACCGCACACCTCGGGGCGCGTCAAGCTCCTATAATTCACCCCTCCACTTT; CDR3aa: CASSFDRTPRGASSSYNSPLHF
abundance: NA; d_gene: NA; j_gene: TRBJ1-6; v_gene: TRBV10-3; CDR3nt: TGTGCCATCACCTCGGTGGGGAATTCACCCCTCCACTTT; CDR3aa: CAITSVGNSPLHF
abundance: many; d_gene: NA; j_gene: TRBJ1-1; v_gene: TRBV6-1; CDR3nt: TGTGCCAGCAAGGATAGGGTGAACACTGAAGCTTTCTTT; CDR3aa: CASKDRVNTEAFF
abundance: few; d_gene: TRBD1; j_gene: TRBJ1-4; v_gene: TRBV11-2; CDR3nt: TGTGCCAGCAGCTCAACACAGGGGTTCGCTGAAAAACTGTTTTTT; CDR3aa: CASSSTQGFAEKLFF
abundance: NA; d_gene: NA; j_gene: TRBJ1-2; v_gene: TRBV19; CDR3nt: TGTGCCCCCTTCTGCACACTAAGGGAATATGGCTACACCTTC; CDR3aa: CAPFCTLREYGYTF
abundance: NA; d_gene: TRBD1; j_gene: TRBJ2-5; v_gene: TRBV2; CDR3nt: TGTGCCAGCCGGCGAGAGGGTACAGGGGGCAGGCAGTACTTC; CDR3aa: CASRREGTGGRQYF
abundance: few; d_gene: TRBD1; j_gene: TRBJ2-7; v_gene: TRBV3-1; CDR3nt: TGTGCCAGCAGCCAATCGCAGGGGGCCCAGTACTTC; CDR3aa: CASSQSQGAQYF
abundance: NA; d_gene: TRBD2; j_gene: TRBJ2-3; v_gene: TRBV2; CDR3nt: TGTGCCAGCACCCCGGGACTAGCGGGCGATACGCAGTATTTT; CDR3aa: CASTPGLAGDTQYF
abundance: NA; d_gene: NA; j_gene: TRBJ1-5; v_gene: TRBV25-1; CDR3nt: TGTGCCACCAGTACGGGACGGCAAAATCAGCCCCAGCATTTT; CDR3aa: CATSTGRQNQPQHF
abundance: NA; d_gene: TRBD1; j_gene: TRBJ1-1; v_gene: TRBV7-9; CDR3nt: TGTGCCAGCAGCCTAGGACGCACAGGGGACACTGAAGCTTTCTTT; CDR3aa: CASSLGRTGDTEAFF
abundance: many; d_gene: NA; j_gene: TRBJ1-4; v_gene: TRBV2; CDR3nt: TGTGCCAGCAGTGTTGGACAGTATAATGAAAAACTGTTTTTT; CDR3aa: CASSVGQYNEKLFF
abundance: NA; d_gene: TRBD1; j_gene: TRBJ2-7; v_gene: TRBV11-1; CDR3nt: TGTGCCAGCAGCTTCAATCAGGACAGGGGGCCGGGCTACGAGCAGTACTTC; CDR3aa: CASSFNQDRGPGYEQYF
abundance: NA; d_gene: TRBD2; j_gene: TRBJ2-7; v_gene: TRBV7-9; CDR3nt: TGTGCCAGCAGCTTTTGGGGGGGTGCCTACGAGCAGTACTTC; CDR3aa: CASSFWGGAYEQYF
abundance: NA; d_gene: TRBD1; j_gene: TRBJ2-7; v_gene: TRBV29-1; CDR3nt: TGCAGCAGTGAGGGGACAGGGGTCTACGAGCAGTACTTC; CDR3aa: CSSEGTGVYEQYF
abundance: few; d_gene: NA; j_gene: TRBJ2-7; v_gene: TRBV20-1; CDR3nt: TGCAGTGCTAGAGATCCGGCGTCCGAGACCTACGAGCAGTACTTC; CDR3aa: CSARDPASETYEQYF
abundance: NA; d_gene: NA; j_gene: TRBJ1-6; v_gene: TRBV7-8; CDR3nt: TGCGCCAGCACCGCTCCCAGGGGCGGTAATTCACCCCTCCACTTT; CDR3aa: CASTAPRGGNSPLHF
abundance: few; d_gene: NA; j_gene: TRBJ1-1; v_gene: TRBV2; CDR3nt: TGTGCCAGCAGAGAGGAGGCGATTTGGATCACTGAAGCTTTCTTT; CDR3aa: CASREEAIWITEAFF
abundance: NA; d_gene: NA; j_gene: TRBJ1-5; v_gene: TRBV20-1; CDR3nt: TGCAGTGCTAGGGAATTCAGGGATCAGCCCCAGCATTTT; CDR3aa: CSAREFRDQPQHF
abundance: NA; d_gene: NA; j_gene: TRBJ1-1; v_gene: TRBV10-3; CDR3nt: TGTGCCAGCAGTGAAGCGGGGGTGATGAACACTGAAGCTTTCTTT; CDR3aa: CASSEAGVMNTEAFF
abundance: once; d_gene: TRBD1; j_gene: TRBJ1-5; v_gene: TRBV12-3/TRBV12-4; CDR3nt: TGTGCCAGCAGTGGTGGACAGGGGATTAGTCAGCCCCAGCATTTT; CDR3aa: CASSGGQGISQPQHF
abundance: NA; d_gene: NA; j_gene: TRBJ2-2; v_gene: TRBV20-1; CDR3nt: TGCAGTGCTAGGGAGCGAGCCACCTACGAGCTGTTTTTT; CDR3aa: CSARERATYELFF
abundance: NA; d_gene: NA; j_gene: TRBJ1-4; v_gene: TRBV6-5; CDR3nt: TGTGCCAGCAGGCCTTCCGGGGTGAGCGGTGAAAAACTGTTTTTT; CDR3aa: CASRPSGVSGEKLFF
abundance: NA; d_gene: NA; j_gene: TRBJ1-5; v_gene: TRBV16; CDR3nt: TGTGCCAGTAATCCGGGGCTTAGCAATCAGCCCCAGCATTTT; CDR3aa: CASNPGLSNQPQHF
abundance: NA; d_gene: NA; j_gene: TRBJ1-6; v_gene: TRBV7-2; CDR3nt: TGTGCCAGCAGTTTAGGTCTTTCCCGGCAGGAGAATTCACCCCTCCACTTT; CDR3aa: CASSLGLSRQENSPLHF
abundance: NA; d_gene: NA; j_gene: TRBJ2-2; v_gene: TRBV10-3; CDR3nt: TGTGCCATCAGTGAGTCGGGTTGGCCAGATTACACCGGGGAGCTGTTTTTT; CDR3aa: CAISESGWPDYTGELFF
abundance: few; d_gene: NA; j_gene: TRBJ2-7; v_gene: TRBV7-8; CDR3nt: TGTGCCAGCAGCTTACGGGTTGGTGCGTACGAGCAGTACTTC; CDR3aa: CASSLRVGAYEQYF
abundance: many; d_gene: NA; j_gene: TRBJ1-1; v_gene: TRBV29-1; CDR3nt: TGCAGCGTCAAGACAAGAGGGGCTAACACTGAAGCTTTCTTT; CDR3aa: CSVKTRGANTEAFF
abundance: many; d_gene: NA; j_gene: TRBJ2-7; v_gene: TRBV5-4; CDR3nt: TGTGCCAGCACCGGCAGGAGTTACGAGCAGTACTTC; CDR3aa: CASTGRSYEQYF
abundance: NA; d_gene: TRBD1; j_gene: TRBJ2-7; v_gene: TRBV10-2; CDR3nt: TGCGCCAGCGGTGACAGGGGGCGGAACGAGCAGTACTTC; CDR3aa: CASGDRGRNEQYF
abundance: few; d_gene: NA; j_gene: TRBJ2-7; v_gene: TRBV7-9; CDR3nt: TGTGCCAGCAGAGACCCCGGGACTCACTACGAGCAGTACTTC; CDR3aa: CASRDPGTHYEQYF
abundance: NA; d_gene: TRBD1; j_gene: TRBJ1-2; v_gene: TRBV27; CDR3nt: TGTGCCAGCAGTACGAGGACAGGGGCCATGATGGGCTACACCTTC; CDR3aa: CASSTRTGAMMGYTF
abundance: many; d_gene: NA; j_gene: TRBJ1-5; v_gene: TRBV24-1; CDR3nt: TGTGCCACCAGTTCCCAAGGCGGCGACAATCAGCCCCAGCATTTT; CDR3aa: CATSSQGGDNQPQHF
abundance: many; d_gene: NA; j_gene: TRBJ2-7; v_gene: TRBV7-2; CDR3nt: TGTGCCAGCAGCCTCGATCTCTCCTACGAGCAGTACTTC; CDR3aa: CASSLDLSYEQYF